These 8 T cell receptor beta chains were all obtained from the same sample, sequenced in a study of OX40 agonist ivuxolimab in advanced cancers. The assay was immunoSEQ multiplex PCR, and TCRdb's table has in-frame clones only and misses some. The sample shows more than 50,000 clones, 79% of them seen only once. Here the sequenced sample was CD4+ or CD8+ T cells sorted from blood, taken in a trial of the OX40 agonist ivuxolimab. These receptors came from an adult with an advanced solid tumor such as melanoma, head and neck, liver or kidney cancer.

This chain uses TRBV7-8 with TRBJ1-1; 7 nucleotides match TRBD1. This CDR3 spans 14 amino acids. The ends lost 5 bases at V and 1 base at J; junction bases unmatched: 4. Germline lookup yields CDR1 SGHVS and CDR2 FQNEAQ. The CDR3 reads CASSPGTANTEAFF. CDR3 in DNA: TGTGCCAGCAGCCCCGGGACAGCGAACACTGAAGCTTTCTTT.

This chain joins TRBV28 and TRBJ1-5, with unresolved D. Looked up from germline, CDR1 is MDHEN and CDR2 is SYDVKM. CDR3 size: 14 residues. The V gene lost 6 bases and the J gene lost 5 bases, with 14 bases spanning the gap. The CDR3 sequence: CASSFSMSYQPQHF. DNA of the CDR3: TGTGCCAGCAGCTTCTCCATGAGTTATCAGCCCCAGCATTTT.

The chain recombines TRBV5-5 with TRBJ1-5; TRBD1 agrees at 7 bases. The length of the CDR3 is 15 residues. CDR1 is SGHKS and CDR2 is YYEKEE in the germline V gene (reference sequence). V shed 0 bases and J 1 base; nucleotides not matched to a gene: 1. The CDR3 bases are TGTGCCAGCAGCTTGGTACAGGGGAGCAATCAGCCCCAGCATTTT. As protein: CASSLVQGSNQPQHF.

This sequence joins TRBV27 and TRBJ2-2, with D perhaps TRBD1 (6 bases). The CDR3 has 17 amino acids. Trimming took 0 bases from V and 1 from J, leaving 12 bases between them. CDR1 is MNHEY, CDR2 SMNVEV, per germline (reference sequence). CDR3 region: CASSLSLLTGNTGELFF. The CDR3 nucleotides read TGTGCCAGCAGTTTATCCTTACTGACAGGGAACACCGGGGAGCTGTTTTTT.

Only a few counts were recorded for this clone. The genes are TRBV5-1 and TRBJ2-3; 9 nucleotides line up with TRBD1. CDR1 is SGHRS, CDR2 YFSETQ, per germline. Trimming took 3 bases from V and 3 from J; bases not matched to a gene: 5. The length of the CDR3 is 15 residues. The CDR3 here is CASSSPDRGTDTQYF. The DNA for the CDR3 is TGCGCCAGCAGCTCACCGGACAGGGGAACAGATACGCAGTATTTT.

With respect to this clone: At one end the junction does not follow the germline gene, possibly because of a read error. The chain is built from TRBV5-1 and TRBJ2-7; 8 nucleotides match TRBD1. The CDR3 spans 15 residues. The V gene's germline CDR1 is SGHRS and CDR2 YFSETQ. The CDR3 coding sequence is TGCGCCAACAGCTTTGGCCAGGGGGCTAACGACGAGCAGTACTTC. Translation: CANSFGQGANDEQYF.

The rearrangement links TRBV5-1 to TRBJ2-7, with 7 nucleotides matching TRBD2. Looked up from germline, CDR1 is SGHRS and CDR2 is YFSETQ. This CDR3 is 19 amino acids long. V lost 0 bases, J lost 2 bases, and 17 bases stayed unmatched. In DNA, the CDR3 is TGCGCCAGCAGCTTGGTCCAAATGGCGGCGTCAGGGACTACCTACGAGCAGTACTTC. As protein: CASSLVQMAASGTTYEQYF.

The CDR3, as DNA: TGTGCCAGCAGCGGGACGGGGGCTGGGGCCAACGTCCTGACTTTC. The encoded protein is CASSGTGAGANVLTF. The chain is built from TRBV9 and TRBJ2-6; D perhaps matches TRBD2 (6 bases). Trimming removed 3 bases from V and 2 bases from J, with 9 bases in between. The CDR3 is 15 residues long. Germline-derived CDR1 and CDR2 are SGDLS and YYNGEE.